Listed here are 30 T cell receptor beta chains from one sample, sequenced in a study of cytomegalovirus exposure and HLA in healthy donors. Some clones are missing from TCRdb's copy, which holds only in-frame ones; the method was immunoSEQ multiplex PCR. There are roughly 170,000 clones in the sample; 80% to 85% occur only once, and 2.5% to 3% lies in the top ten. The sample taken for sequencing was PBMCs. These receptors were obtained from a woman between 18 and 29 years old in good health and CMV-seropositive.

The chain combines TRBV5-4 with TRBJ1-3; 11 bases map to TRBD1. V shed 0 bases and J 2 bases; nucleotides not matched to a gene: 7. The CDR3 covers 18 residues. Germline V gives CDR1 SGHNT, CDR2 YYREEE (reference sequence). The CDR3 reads CASSLAGTGGSAGNTIYF. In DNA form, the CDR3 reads TGTGCCAGCAGCTTGGCCGGGACAGGGGGTTCTGCTGGAAACACCATATATTTT.

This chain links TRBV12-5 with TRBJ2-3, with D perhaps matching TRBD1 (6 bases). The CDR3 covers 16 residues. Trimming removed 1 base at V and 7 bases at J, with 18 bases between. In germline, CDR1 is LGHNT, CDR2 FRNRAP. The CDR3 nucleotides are TGTGCTAGTGGTTTGGCGGTCAGGGGTGAGTTGAATACGCAGTATTTT. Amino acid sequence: CASGLAVRGELNTQYF.

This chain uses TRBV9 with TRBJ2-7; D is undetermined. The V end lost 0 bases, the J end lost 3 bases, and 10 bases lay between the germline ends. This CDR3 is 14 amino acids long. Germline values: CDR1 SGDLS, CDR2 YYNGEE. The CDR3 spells CASSVAGLDYEQYF. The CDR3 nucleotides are TGTGCCAGCAGCGTAGCGGGTTTGGACTACGAGCAGTACTTC.

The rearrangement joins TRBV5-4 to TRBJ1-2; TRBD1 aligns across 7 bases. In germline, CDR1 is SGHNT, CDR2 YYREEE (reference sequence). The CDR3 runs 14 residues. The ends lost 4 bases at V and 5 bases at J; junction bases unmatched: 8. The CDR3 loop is CASSPGQAGYGYTF. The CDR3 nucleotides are TGTGCCAGCAGCCCCGGACAGGCCGGGTATGGCTACACCTTC.

The CDR3 nucleotides read TGCGCCAGCAGCTTGGTCCCTACAGGGGAAGGGGAGCTGTTTTTT. As protein: CASSLVPTGEGELFF. This chain connects TRBV5-1 to TRBJ2-2; the match to TRBD1 covers 7 bases. This CDR3 is built from 15 residues. CDR1 is SGHRS, CDR2 YFSETQ, per germline. V shed 0 bases and J 8 bases; nucleotides not matched to a gene: 7.

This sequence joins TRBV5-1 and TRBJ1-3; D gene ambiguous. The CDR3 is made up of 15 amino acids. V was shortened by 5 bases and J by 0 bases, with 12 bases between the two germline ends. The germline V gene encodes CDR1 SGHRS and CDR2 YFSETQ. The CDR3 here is CASRPTGSSGNTIYF. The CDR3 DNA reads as TGCGCCAGCAGGCCAACCGGGAGCTCTGGAAACACCATATATTTT.

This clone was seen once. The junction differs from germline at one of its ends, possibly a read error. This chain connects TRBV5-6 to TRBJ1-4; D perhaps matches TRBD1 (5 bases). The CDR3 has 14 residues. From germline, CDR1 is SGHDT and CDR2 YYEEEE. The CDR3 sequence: CASTLGVRPGGLFF. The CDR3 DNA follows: TGTGCCAGCACCTTGGGGGTCCGTCCGGGTGGACTGTTTTTT. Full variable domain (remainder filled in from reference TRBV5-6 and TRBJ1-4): DAGVTQSPTHLIKTRGQQVTLRCSPKSGHDTVSWYQQALGQGPQFIFQYYEEEERQRGNFPDRFSGHQFPNYSSELNVNALLLGDSALYLCASTLGVRPGGLFFGSGTQLSVL.

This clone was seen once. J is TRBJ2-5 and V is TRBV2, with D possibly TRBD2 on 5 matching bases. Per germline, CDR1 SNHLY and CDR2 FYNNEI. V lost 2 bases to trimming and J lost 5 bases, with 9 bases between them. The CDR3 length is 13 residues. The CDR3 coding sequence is TGTGCCAGCAGTGAATCGGGGTATGAGACCCAGTACTTC. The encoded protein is CASSESGYETQYF.

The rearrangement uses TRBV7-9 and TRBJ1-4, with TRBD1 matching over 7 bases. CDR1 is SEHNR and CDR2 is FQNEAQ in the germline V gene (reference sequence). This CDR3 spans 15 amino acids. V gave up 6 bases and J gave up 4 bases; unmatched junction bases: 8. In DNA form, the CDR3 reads TGTGCCAGCAGGCCTGACCGGGACAGTAATGAAAAACTGTTTTTT. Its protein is CASRPDRDSNEKLFF. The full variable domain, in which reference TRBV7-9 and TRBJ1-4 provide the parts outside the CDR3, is DTGVSQNPRHKITKRGQNVTFRCDPISEHNRLYWYRQTLGQGPEFLTYFQNEAQLEKSRLLSDRFSAERPKGSFSTLEIQRTEQGDSAMYLCASRPDRDSNEKLFFGSGTQLSVL.

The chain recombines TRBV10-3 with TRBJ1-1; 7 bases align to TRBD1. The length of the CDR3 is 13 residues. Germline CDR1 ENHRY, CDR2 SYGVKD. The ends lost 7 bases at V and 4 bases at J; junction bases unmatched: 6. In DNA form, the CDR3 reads TGTGCCATCAATACAGGGGTGAGCACTGAAGCTTTCTTT. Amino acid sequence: CAINTGVSTEAFF.

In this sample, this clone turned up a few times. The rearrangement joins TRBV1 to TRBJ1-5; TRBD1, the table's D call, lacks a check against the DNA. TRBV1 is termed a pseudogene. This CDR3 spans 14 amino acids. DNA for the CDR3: TGCACCAGGTTCAGGGGGCAGGGAGATCAGCCCCAGCATTTT. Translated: CTRFRGQGDQPQHF.

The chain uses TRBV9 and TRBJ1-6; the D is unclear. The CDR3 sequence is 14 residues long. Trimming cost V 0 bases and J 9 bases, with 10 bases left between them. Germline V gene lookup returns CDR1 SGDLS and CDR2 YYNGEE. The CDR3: CASSVELSSSPLHF. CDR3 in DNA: TGTGCCAGCAGCGTAGAACTAAGTAGTTCACCCCTCCACTTT.

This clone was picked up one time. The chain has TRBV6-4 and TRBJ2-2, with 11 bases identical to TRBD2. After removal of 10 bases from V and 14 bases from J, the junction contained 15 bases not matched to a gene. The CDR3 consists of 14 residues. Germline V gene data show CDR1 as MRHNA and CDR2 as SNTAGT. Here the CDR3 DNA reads TGTGCCACCGATATCGGGACTAGCGGATGGGCCCTGTTTTTT. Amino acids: CATDIGTSGWALFF.

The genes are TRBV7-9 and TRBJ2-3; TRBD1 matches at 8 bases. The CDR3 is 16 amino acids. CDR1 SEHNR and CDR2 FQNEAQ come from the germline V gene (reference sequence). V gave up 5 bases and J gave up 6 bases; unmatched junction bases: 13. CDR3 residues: CASSPGSRGRVDTQYF. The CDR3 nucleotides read TGTGCCAGCAGCCCAGGCTCCAGGGGGCGCGTGGATACGCAGTATTTT.

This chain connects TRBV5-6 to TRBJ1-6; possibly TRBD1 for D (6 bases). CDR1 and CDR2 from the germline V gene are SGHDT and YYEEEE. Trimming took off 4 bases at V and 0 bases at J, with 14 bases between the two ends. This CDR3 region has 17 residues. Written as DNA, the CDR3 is TGTGCCAGCAGCCCGAGACAGGAATTCTCCTATAATTCACCCCTCCACTTT. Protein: CASSPRQEFSYNSPLHF. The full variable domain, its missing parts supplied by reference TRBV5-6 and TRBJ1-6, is DAGVTQSPTHLIKTRGQQVTLRCSPKSGHDTVSWYQQALGQGPQFIFQYYEEEERQRGNFPDRFSGHQFPNYSSELNVNALLLGDSALYLCASSPRQEFSYNSPLHFGNGTRLTVT.

The CDR3 coding sequence is TGTGCTAGTGGTTTGGACCCTTACAGGGGTGGCTACACCTTC. It encodes CASGLDPYRGGYTF. The genes are TRBV12-5 and TRBJ1-2, with 7 nucleotides matching TRBD1. Per the germline V gene, CDR1 is LGHNT and CDR2 is FRNRAP. The CDR3 covers 14 residues. The trim removed 1 base at V and 7 bases at J, leaving 6 bases unmatched.

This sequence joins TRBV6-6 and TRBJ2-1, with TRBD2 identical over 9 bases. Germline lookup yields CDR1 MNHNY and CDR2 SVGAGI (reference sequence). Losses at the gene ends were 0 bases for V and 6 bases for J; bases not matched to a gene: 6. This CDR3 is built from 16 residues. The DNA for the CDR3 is TGTGCCAGCAGTTACTCGAGGCGGGGGGGAACCAATGAGCAGTTCTTC. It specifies CASSYSRRGGTNEQFF.

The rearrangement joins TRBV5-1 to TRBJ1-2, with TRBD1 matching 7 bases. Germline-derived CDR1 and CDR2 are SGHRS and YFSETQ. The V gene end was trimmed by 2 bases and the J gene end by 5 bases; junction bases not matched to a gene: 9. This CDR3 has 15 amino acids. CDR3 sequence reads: CASSLFLGTAYGYTF. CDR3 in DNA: TGCGCCAGCAGCTTATTCTTAGGGACAGCGTATGGCTACACCTTC.

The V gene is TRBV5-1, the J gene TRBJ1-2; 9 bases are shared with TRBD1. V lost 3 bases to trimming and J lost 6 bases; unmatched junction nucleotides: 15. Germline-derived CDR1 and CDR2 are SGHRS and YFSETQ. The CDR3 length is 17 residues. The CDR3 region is CASSSGQGHPWVDGYTF. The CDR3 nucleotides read TGCGCCAGCAGCTCAGGACAGGGGCATCCCTGGGTGGATGGCTACACCTTC. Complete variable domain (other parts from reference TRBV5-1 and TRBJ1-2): KAGVTQTPRYLIKTRGQQVTLSCSPISGHRSVSWYQQTPGQGLQFLFEYFSETQRNKGNFPGRFSGRQFSNSRSEMNVSTLELGDSALYLCASSSGQGHPWVDGYTFGSGTRLTVV.

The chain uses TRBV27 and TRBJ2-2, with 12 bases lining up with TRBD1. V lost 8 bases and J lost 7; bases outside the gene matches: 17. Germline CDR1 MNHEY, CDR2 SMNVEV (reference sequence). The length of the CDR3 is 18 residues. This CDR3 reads CASRRTPGQGAVGGELFF. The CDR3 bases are TGTGCCAGCCGCAGGACGCCGGGACAGGGGGCTGTAGGCGGGGAGCTGTTTTTT.

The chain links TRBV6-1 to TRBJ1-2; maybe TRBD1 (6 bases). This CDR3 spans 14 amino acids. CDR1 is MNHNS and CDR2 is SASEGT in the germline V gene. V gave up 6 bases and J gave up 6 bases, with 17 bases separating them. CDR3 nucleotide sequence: TGTGCCAGCAGCCTGGGGTCTGGGGGCAATGGCTACACCTTC. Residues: CASSLGSGGNGYTF.

CDR3 in amino acids: CASSLDGGRLGNTIYF. The CDR3 DNA reads TGTGCCAGCAGCTTAGATGGAGGGAGACTCGGAAACACCATATATTTT. The V gene is TRBV7-9, the J gene TRBJ1-3, with D unresolved. V was shortened by 1 base and J by 4 bases, with 14 bases between the two germline ends. Germline V CDR1 and CDR2: SEHNR, FQNEAQ (reference sequence). The CDR3 is made up of 16 amino acids.

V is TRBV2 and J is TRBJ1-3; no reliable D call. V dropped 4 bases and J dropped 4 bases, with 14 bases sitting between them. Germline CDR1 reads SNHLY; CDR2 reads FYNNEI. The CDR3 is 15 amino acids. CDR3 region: CASSGAISEGNTIYF. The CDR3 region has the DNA TGTGCCAGCAGTGGGGCTATATCGGAAGGAAACACCATATATTTT.

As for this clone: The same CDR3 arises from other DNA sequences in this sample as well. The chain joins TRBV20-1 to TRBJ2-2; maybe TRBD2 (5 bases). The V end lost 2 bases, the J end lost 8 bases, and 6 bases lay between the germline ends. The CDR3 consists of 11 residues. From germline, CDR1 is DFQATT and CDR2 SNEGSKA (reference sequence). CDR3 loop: CSARRGGELFF. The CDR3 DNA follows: TGCAGTGCTAGACGGGGTGGGGAGCTGTTTTTT.

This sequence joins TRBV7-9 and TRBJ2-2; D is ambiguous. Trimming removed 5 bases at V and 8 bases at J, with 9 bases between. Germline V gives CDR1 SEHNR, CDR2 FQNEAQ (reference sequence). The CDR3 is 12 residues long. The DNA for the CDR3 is TGTGCCAGCAGCCCCTCTCTTGGGGAGCTGTTTTTT. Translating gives CASSPSLGELFF.

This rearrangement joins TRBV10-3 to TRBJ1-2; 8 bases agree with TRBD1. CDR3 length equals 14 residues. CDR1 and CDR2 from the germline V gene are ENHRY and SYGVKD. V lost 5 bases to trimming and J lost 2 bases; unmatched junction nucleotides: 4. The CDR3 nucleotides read TGTGCCATCAGTCCACAGGGGGTGAACTATGGCTACACCTTC. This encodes CAISPQGVNYGYTF.

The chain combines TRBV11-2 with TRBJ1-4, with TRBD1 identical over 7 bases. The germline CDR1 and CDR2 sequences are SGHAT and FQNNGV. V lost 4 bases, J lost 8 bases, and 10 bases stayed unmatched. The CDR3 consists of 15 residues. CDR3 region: CASSSIRGVGEKLFF. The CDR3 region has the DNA TGTGCCAGCAGCTCCATCAGGGGGGTAGGGGAAAAACTGTTTTTT.

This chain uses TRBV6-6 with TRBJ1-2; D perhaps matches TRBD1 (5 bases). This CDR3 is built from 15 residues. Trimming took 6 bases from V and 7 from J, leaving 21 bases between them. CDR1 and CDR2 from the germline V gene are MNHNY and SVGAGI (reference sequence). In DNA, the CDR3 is TGTGCCAGCAGCCAGGACCTGGCAGGGCGGGGTGGCTACACCTTC. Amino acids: CASSQDLAGRGGYTF.

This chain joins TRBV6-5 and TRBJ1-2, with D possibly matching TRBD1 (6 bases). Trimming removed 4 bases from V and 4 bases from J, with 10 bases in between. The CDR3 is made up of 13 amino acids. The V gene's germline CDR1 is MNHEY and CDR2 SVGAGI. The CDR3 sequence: CASSLGASYGYTF. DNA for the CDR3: TGTGCCAGCAGTTTGGGGGCTAGCTATGGCTACACCTTC.

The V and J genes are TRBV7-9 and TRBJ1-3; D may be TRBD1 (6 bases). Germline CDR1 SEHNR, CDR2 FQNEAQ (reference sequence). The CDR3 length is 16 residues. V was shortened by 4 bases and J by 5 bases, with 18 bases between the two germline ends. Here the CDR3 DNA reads TGTGCCAGCAGCTCTAGTTGGTACAGGGAAAGAAACACCATATATTTT. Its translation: CASSSSWYRERNTIYF.